The clone carrying this T cell receptor (beta chain) has only a few counts. Its antigen is unidentified. The data derive from a study of beta chain features in type 1 diabetes. Overall study findings and caveats: Moderately but significantly shorter TCRB CDR3s were found in Type 1 diabetes patients in all four CD4+ subsets. The naive, central memory and Treg TCRB repertoires looked more alike in patients than they did in healthy donors.

The investigators reverse transcribed all of the isolated RNA, so they sequenced expressed TCRB transcripts. This table comes from immunoSEQ multiplex PCR, and its TCRdb copy is limited to in-frame clones, with some not included. This sample carries around 300,000 clones, 15% of them seen once, and the ten largest clones take roughly 0.015%. Germline CDR1 and CDR2: SEHNR and FQNEAQ (reference sequence). This CDR3 has 13 residues. Trimming stripped 4 bases from V and 7 bases from J, with 8 bases between. The origin of this receptor is a man younger than 35 with type 1 diabetes. The chain uses TRBV7-9 and TRBJ1-6; tentative D call: TRBD1 (5 bases). Sequencing was carried out using naive CD4+ T cells from blood. The CDR3 DNA reads TGTGCCAGCAGCTCCTACAGGAATTCACCCCTCCACTTT. Its translation: CASSSYRNSPLHF.